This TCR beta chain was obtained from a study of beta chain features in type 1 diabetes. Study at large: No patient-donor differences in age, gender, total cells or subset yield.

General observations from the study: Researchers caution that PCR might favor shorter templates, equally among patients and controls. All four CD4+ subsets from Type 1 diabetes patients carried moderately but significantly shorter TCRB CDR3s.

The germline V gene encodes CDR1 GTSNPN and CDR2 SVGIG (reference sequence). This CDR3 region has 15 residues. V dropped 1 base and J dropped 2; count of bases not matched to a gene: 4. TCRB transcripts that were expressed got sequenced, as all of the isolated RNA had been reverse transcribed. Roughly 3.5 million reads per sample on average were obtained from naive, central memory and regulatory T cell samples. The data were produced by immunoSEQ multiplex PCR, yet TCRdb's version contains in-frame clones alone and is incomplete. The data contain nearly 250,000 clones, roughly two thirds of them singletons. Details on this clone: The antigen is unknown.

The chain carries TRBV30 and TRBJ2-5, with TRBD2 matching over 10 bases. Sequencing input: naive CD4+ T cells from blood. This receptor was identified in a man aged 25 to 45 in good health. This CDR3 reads CAWSGLAGEQETQYF. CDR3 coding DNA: TGTGCCTGGAGTGGGCTAGCGGGGGAACAAGAGACCCAGTACTTC.